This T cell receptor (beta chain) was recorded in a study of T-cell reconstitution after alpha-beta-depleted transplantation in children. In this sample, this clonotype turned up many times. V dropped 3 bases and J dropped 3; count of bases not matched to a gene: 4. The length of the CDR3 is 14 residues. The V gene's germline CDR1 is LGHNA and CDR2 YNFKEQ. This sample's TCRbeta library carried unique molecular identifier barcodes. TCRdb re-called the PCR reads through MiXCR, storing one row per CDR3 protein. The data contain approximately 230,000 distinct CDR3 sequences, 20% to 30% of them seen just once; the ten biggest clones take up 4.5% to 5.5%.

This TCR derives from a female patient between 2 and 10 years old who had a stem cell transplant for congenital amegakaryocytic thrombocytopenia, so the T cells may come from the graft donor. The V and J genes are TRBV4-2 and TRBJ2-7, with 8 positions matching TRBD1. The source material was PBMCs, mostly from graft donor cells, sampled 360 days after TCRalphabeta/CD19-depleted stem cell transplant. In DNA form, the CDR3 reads TGTGCCAGCAGCCACGGACAGGGCAACTACGAGCAGTACTTC. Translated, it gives CASSHGQGNYEQYF.